Included here is one T cell receptor beta chain sequence, with context. This record belongs to a study of control samples from healthy donors and cancer patients. The data were produced by immunoSEQ multiplex PCR, yet TCRdb's version contains in-frame clones alone and is incomplete. The sample has tens of thousands of clones, around 85% seen once. Trimming pared 1 base from V and 7 bases from J, leaving 9 bases between. The CDR3 has 13 amino acids. The germline V gene has CDR1 SGHRS and CDR2 YFSETQ. The chain links TRBV5-1 to TRBJ2-1, with D possibly matching TRBD1 (5 bases). Sequenced input: PBMCs. The receptor was derived from a man in his 70s with lung cancer. The CDR3: CASSLSRANEQFF. The CDR3 DNA sequence: TGCGCCAGCAGCTTGAGCAGGGCAAATGAGCAGTTCTTC. The entire variable domain, with the rest obtained from reference TRBV5-1 and TRBJ2-1, is as follows: KAGVTQTPRYLIKTRGQQVTLSCSPISGHRSVSWYQQTPGQGLQFLFEYFSETQRNKGNFPGRFSGRQFSNSRSEMNVSTLELGDSALYLCASSLSRANEQFFGPGTRLTVL.